The sequence of this TCR beta chain was determined in a study of monozygotic twins with cystic fibrosis. About the study: Library input was 2.5 to 3.5 micrograms of fragmented DNA, with approximately 16 PCR cycles. Study-wide results and caveats: Low clonality (median roughly 0.0087) suggested a mostly naive repertoire.

The CDR3 runs 15 residues. Of note for this clone: The target antigen is unknown.

TCRdb's table, derived via immunoSEQ multiplex PCR, lists solely in-frame clones and lacks some. The profile shows some 17,000 clones, approximately 96% of them singletons. This chain links TRBV7-5 with TRBJ1-2. TRBV7-5 is designated a pseudogene. The sample comprised blood. The origin of this receptor is a girl aged 2 to 9 with cystic fibrosis. In nucleotides, the CDR3 is TGTGCCAGAAGCTTAGGTGGGTTCTCTGTCTACGGCTACACCTTC. It specifies CARSLGGFSVYGYTF.